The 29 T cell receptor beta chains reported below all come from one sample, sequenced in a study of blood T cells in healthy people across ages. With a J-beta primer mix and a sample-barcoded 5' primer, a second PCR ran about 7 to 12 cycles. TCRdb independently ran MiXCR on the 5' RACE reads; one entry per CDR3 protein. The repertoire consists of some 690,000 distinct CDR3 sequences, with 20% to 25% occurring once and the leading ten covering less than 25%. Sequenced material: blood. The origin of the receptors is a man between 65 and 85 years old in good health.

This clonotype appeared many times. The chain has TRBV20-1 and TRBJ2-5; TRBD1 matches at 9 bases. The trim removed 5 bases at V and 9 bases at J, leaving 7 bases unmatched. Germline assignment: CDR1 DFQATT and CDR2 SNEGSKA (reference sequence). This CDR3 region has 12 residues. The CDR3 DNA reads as TGCAGTGCTCCGGGACAGGGTGGTTCCCAGTACTTC. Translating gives CSAPGQGGSQYF.

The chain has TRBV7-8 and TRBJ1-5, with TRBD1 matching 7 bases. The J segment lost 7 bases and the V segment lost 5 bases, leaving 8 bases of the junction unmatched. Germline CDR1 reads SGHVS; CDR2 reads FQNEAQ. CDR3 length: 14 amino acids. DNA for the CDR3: TGTGCCAGCAGCGGTGAGGGGGCGGGACAGCCCCAGCATTTT. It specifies CASSGEGAGQPQHF.

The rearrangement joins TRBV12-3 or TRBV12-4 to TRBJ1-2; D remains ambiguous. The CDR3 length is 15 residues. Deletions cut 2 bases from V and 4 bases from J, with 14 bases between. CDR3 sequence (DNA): TGTGCCAGCAGTTTAATCGGTCCGGGGTCCTATGGCTACACCTTC. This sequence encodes CASSLIGPGSYGYTF.

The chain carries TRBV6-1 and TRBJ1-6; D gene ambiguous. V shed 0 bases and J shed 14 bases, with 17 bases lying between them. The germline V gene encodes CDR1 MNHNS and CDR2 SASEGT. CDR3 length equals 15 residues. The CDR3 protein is CASSEAGSPIVALHF. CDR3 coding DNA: TGTGCCAGCAGTGAAGCGGGGTCACCCATTGTGGCCCTCCACTTT.

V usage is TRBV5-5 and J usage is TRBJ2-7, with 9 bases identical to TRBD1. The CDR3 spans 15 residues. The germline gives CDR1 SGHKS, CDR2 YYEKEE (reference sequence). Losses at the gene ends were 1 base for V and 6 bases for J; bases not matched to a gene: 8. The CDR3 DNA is TGTGCCAGCAGCTTGTTGGGACAGGGAGGACGCGAGCAGTACTTC. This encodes CASSLLGQGGREQYF.

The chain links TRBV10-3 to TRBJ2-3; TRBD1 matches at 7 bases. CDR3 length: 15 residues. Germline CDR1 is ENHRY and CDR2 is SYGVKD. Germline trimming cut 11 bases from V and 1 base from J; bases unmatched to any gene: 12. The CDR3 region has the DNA TGTGCCGTCTCAATTGAAGGGGGCGGCACAGATACGCAGTATTTT. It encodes CAVSIEGGGTDTQYF.

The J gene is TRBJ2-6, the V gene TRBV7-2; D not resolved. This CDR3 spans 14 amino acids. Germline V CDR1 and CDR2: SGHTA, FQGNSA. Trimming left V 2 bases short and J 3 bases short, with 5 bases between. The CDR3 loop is CASSLSVGANVLTF. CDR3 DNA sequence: TGTGCCAGCAGCTTATCGGTTGGGGCCAACGTCCTGACTTTC.

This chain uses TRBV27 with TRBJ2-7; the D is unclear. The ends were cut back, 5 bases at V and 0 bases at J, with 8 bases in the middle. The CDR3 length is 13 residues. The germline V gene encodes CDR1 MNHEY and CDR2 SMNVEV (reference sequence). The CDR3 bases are TGTGCCAGCAGTCCCATCAGCTCCTACGAGCAGTACTTC. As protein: CASSPISSYEQYF.

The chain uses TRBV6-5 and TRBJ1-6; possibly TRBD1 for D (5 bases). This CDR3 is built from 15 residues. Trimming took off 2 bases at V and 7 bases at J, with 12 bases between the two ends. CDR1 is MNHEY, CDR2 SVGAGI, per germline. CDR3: CASSYMGGGNSPLHF. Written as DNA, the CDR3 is TGTGCCAGCAGTTACATGGGGGGTGGAAATTCACCCCTCCACTTT.

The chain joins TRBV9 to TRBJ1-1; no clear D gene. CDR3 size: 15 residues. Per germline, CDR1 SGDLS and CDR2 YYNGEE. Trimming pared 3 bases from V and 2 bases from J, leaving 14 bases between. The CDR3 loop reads CASSGYSLSNTEAFF. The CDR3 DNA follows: TGTGCCAGCAGCGGTTACAGCCTAAGTAACACTGAAGCTTTCTTT.

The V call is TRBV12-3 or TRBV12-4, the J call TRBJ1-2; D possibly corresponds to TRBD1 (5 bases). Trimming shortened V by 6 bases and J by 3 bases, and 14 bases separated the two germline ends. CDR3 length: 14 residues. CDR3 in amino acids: CASRPGLQDYGYTF. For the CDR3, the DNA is TGTGCCAGCAGACCGGGACTTCAGGACTATGGCTACACCTTC.

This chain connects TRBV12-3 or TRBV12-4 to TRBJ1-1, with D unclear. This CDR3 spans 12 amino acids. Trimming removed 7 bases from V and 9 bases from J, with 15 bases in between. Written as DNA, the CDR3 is TGTGCCAGCATGGTCTCGGTTGGGAAAGCTTTCTTT. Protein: CASMVSVGKAFF.

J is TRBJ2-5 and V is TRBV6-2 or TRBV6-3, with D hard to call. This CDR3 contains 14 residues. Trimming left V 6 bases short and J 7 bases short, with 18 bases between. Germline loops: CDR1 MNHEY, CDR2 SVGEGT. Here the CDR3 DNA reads TGTGCCAGCAGGGCCCTTGGCGATCCAGGGACCCAGTACTTC. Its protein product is CASRALGDPGTQYF.

This chain's CDR3 is CAISEWGEQYF. CDR3 in DNA: TGTGCCATCAGTGAGTGGGGGGAGCAGTACTTC. The J gene is TRBJ2-5, the V gene TRBV10-3; perhaps TRBD2 as D (6 bases). In germline, CDR1 is ENHRY, CDR2 SYGVKD. V was pared by 1 base and J by 11 bases, with 8 bases between. This CDR3 comprises 11 residues.

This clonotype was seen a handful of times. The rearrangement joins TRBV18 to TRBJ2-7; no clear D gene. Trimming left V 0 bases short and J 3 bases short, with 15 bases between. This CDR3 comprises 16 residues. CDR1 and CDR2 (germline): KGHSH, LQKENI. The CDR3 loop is CASSPPSAGFFYEQYF. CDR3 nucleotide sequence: TGTGCCAGCTCACCACCCAGCGCAGGATTCTTCTACGAGCAGTACTTC.

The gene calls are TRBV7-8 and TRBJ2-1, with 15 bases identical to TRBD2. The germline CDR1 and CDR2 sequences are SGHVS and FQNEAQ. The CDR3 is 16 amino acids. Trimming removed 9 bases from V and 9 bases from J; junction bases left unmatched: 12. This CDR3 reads CASTKRTSGREGEQFF. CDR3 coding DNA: TGTGCCAGTACTAAAAGGACTAGCGGGAGGGAGGGTGAGCAGTTCTTC. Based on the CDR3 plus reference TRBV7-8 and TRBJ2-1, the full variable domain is GAGVSQSPRYKVAKRGQDVALRCDPISGHVSLFWYQQALGQGPEFLTYFQNEAQLDKSGLPSDRFFAERPEGSVSTLKIQRTQQEDSAVYLCASTKRTSGREGEQFFGPGTRLTVL.

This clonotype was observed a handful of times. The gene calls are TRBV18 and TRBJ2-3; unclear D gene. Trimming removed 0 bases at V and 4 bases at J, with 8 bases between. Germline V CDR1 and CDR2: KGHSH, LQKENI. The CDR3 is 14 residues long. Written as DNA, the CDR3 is TGTGCCAGCTCACCACCGTCAAGCTCAGATACGCAGTATTTT. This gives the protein CASSPPSSSDTQYF.

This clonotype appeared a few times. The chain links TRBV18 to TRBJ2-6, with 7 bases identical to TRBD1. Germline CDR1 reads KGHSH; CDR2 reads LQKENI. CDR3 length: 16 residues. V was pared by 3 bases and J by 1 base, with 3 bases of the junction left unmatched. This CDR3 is CASSPTQGSGANVLTF. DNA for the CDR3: TGTGCCAGCTCACCGACACAGGGGTCTGGGGCCAACGTCCTGACTTTC.

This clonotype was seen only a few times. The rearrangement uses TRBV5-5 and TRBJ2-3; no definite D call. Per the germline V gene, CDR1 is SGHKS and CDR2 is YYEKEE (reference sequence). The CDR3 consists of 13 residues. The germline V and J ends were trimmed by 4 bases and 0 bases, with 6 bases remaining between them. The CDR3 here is CASSAQSTDTQYF. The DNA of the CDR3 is TGTGCCAGCAGCGCCCAGAGCACAGATACGCAGTATTTT. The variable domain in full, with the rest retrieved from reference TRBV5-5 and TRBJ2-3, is DAGVTQSPTHLIKTRGQQVTLRCSPISGHKSVSWYQQVLGQGPQFIFQYYEKEERGRGNFPDRFSARQFPNYSSELNVNALLLGDSALYLCASSAQSTDTQYFGPGTRLTVL.

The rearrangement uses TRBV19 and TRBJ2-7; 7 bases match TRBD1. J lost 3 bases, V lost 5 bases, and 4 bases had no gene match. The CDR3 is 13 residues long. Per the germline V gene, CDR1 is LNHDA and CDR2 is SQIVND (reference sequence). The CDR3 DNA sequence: TGTGCCAGTAGTTCCCACAGGGGCTACGAGCAGTACTTC. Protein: CASSSHRGYEQYF.

The CDR3: CASSSLQGAIDEAFF. CDR3 sequence (DNA): TGTGCCAGCAGTTCCTTACAGGGGGCTATAGATGAAGCTTTCTTT. This sequence joins TRBV6-6 and TRBJ1-1, with 9 bases identical to TRBD1. From germline, CDR1 is MNHNY and CDR2 SVGAGI (reference sequence). The CDR3 runs to 15 residues. Trimming cost V 4 bases and J 7 bases; bases outside gene matches: 10.

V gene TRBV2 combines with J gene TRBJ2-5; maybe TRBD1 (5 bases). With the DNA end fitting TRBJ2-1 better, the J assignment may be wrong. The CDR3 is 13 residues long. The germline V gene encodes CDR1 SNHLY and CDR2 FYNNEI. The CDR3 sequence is CASTESGAGEQFF. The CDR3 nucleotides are TGTGCCAGCACCGAGAGTGGGGCTGGGGAGCAGTTCTTC.

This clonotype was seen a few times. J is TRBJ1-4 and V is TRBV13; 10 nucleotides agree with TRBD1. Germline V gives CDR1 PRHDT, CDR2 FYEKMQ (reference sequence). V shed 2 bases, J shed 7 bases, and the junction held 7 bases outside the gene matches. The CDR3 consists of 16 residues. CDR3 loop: CASSLRRGTGVEKLFF. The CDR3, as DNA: TGTGCCAGCAGCTTACGGCGGGGGACAGGGGTTGAAAAACTGTTTTTT.

In DNA, the CDR3 is TGCGCCAGCAGCTCCGGACAGGGGGGCTACAATGAGCAGTTCTTC. Residues: CASSSGQGGYNEQFF. This chain connects TRBV5-1 to TRBJ2-1; 10 bases fit TRBD1. J was trimmed by 3 bases and V by 3 bases; bases with no gene match: 3. The CDR3 consists of 15 residues. Germline values: CDR1 SGHRS, CDR2 YFSETQ.

The CDR3, as DNA: TGCAGTGCTAGACCGGGACTAGCGGGGGTCACAGATACGCAGTATTTT. This encodes CSARPGLAGVTDTQYF. This chain joins TRBV20-1 and TRBJ2-3; the match to TRBD2 covers 14 bases. The CDR3 runs 16 residues. CDR1 and CDR2 (germline): DFQATT, SNEGSKA (reference sequence). V lost 2 bases to trimming and J lost 2 bases; unmatched junction nucleotides: 3.

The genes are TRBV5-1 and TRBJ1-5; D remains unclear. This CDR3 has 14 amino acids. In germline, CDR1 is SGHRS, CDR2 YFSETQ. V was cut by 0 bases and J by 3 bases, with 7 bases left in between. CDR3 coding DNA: TGCGCCAGCAGCTTGGGTCAGAACAATCAGCCCCAGCATTTT. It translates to CASSLGQNNQPQHF. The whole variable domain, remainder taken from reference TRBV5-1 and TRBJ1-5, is KAGVTQTPRYLIKTRGQQVTLSCSPISGHRSVSWYQQTPGQGLQFLFEYFSETQRNKGNFPGRFSGRQFSNSRSEMNVSTLELGDSALYLCASSLGQNNQPQHFGDGTRLSIL.

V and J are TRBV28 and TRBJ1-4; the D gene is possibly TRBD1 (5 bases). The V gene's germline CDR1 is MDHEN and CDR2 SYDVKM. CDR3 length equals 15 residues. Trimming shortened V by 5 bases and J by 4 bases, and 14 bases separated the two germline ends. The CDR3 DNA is TGTGCCAGCAGTCGGGGCCAGGCACTTAATGAAAAACTGTTTTTT. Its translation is CASSRGQALNEKLFF.

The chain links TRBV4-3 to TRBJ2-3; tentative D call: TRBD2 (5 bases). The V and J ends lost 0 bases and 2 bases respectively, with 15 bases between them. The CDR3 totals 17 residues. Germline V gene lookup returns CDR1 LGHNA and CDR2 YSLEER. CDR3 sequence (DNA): TGCGCCAGCAGCCAAGATATGGGTCCGGGGAACACAGATACGCAGTATTTT. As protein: CASSQDMGPGNTDTQYF.

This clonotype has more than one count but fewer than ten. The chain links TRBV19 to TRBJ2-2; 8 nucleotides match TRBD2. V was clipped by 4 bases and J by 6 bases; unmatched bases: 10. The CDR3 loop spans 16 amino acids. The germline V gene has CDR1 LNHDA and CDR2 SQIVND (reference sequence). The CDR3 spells CASSTRTSRNAGELFF. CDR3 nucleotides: TGTGCCAGTAGTACCCGGACTAGCCGGAATGCCGGGGAGCTGTTTTTT.